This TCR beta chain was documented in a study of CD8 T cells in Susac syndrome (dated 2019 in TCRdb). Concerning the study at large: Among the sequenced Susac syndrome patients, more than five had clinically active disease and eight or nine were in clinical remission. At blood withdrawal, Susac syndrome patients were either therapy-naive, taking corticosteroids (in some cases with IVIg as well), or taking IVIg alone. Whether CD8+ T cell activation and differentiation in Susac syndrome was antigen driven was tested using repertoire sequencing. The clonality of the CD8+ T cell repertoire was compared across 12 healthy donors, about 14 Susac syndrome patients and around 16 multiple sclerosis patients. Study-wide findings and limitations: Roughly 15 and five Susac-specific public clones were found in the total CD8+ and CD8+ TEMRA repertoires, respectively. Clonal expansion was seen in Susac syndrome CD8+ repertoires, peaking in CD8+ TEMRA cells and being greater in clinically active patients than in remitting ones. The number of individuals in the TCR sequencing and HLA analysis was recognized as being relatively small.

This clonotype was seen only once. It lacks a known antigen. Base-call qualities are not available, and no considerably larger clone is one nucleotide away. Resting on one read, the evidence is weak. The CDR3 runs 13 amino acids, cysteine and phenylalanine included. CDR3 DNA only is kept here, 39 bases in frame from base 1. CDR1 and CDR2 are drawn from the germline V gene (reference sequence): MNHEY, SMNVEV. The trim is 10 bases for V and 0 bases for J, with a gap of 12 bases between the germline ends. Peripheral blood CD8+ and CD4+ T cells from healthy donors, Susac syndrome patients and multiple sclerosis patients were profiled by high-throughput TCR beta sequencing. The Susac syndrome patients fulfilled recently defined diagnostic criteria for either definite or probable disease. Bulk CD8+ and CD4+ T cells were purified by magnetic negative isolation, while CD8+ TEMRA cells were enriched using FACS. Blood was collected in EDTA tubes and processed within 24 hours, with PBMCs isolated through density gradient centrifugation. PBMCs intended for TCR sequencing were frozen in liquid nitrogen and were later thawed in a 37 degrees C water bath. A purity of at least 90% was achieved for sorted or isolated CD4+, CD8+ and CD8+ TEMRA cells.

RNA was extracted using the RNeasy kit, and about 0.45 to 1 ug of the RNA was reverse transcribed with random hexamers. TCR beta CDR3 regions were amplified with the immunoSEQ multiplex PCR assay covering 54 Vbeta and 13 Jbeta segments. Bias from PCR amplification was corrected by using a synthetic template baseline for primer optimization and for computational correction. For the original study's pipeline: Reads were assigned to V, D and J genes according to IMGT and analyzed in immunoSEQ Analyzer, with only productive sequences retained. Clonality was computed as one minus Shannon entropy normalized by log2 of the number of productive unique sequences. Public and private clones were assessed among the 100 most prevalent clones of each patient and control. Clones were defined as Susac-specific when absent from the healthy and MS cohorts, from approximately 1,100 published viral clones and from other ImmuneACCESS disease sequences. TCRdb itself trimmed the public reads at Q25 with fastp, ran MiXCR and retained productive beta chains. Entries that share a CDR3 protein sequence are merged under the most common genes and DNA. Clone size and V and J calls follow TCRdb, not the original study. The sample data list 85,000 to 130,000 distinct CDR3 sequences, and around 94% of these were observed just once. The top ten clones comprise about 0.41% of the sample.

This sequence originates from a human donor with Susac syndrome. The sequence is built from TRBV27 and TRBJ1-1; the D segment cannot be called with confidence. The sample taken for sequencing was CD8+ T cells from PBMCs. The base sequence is TGTGCCACGGGAACGACCATGAACACTGAAGCTTTCTTT. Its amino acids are CATGTTMNTEAFF.